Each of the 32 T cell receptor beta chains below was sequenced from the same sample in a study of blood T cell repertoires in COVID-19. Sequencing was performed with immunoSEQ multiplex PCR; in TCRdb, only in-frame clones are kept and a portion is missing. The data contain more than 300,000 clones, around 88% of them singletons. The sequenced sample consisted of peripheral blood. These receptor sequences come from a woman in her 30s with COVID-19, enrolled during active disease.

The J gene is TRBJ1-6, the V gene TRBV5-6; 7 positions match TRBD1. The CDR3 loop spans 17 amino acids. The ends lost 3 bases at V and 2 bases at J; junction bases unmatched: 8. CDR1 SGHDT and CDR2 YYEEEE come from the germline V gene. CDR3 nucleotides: TGTGCCAGCAGCTACCGACAGGGTGACACCTATAATTCACCCCTCCACTTT. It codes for CASSYRQGDTYNSPLHF.

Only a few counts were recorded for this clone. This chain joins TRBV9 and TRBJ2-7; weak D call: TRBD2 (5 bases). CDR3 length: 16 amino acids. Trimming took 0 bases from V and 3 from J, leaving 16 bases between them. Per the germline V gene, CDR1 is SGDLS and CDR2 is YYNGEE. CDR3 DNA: TGTGCCAGCAGCGTAGCTGTCGGGGAGACCCTCTACGAGCAGTACTTC. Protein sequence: CASSVAVGETLYEQYF.

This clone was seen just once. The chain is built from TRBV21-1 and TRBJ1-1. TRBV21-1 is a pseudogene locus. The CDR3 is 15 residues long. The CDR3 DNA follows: TGTGCCAGCAGCAAAGAAATAGCCAGAAACACTGAAGCTTTCTTT. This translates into CASSKEIARNTEAFF.

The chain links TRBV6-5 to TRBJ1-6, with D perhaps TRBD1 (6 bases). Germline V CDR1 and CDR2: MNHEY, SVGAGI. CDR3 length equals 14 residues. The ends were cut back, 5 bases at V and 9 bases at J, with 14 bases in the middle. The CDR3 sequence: CASSTGQVGSPLHF. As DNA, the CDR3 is TGTGCCAGCAGTACGGGACAAGTTGGTTCACCCCTCCACTTT.

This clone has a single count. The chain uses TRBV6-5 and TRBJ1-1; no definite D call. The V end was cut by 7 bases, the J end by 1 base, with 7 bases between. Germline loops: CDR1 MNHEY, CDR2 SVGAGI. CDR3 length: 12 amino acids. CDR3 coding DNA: TGTGCCAGCACCTCCGGGAACACTGAAGCTTTCTTT. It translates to CASTSGNTEAFF.

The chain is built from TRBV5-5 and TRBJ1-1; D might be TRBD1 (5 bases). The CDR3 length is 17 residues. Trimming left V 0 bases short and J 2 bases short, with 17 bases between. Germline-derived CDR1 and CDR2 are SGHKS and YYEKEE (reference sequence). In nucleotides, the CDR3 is TGTGCCAGCAGCTTGGCATTTTGGGGCAGAGGCAACACTGAAGCTTTCTTT. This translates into CASSLAFWGRGNTEAFF.

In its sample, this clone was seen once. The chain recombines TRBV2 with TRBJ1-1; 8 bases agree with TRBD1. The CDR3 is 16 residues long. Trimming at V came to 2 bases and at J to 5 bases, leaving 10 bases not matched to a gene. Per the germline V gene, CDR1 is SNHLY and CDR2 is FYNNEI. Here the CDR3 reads CASSESGGTGLTEAFF. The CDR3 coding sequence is TGTGCCAGCAGTGAAAGTGGCGGGACAGGTTTGACTGAAGCTTTCTTT.

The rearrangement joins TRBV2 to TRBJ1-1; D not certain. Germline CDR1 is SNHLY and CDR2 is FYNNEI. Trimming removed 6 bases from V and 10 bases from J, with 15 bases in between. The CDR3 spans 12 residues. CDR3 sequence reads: CASSFGQRGAFF. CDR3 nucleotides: TGTGCCAGCAGCTTTGGCCAGCGTGGAGCTTTCTTT.

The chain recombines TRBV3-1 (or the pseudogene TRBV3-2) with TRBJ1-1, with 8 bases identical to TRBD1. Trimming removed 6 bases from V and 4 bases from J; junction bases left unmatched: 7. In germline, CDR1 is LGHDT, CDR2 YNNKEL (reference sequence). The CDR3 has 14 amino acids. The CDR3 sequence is CASRDRVATTEAFF. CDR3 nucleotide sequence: TGTGCCAGCAGGGACAGGGTAGCTACCACTGAAGCTTTCTTT.

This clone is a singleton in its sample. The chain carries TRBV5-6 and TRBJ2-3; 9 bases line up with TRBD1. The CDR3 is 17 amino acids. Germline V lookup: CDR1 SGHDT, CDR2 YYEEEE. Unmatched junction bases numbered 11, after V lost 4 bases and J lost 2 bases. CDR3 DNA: TGTGCCAGCAGCGGCAATGCGGGACAGGGCTCCACAGATACGCAGTATTTT. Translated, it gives CASSGNAGQGSTDTQYF.

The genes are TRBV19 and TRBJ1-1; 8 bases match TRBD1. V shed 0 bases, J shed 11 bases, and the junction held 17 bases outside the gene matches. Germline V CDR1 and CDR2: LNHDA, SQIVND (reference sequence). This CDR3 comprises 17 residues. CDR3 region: CASSIDQVGGQGGRAFF. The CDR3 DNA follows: TGTGCCAGTAGTATAGATCAAGTTGGAGGACAGGGAGGTAGGGCTTTCTTT.

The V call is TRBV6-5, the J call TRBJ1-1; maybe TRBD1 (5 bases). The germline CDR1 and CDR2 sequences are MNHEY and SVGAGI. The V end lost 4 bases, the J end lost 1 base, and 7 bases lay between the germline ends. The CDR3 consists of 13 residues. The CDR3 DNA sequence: TGTGCCAGCAGTTTCAGGGAGAACACTGAAGCTTTCTTT. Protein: CASSFRENTEAFF.

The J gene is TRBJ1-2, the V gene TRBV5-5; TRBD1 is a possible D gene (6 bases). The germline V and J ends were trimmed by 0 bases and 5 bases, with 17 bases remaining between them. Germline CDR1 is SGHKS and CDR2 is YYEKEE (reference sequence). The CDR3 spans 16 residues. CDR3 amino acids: CASSLVGRGDGYGYTF. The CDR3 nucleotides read TGTGCCAGCAGCTTGGTTGGCAGGGGAGATGGGTATGGCTACACCTTC.

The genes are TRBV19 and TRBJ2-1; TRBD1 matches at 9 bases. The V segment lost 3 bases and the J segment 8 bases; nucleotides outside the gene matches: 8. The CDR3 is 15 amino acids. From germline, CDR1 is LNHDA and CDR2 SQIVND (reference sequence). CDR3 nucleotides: TGTGCCAGTAGTATCGGGACAGGGTCAAGGGATGAGCAGTTCTTC. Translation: CASSIGTGSRDEQFF.

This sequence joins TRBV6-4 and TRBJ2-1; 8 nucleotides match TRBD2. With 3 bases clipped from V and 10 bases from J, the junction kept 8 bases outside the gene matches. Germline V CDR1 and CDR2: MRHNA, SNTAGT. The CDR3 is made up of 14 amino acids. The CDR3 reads CASSERGGLMEQFF. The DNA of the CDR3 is TGTGCCAGCAGTGAACGGGGGGGGCTGATGGAGCAGTTCTTC.

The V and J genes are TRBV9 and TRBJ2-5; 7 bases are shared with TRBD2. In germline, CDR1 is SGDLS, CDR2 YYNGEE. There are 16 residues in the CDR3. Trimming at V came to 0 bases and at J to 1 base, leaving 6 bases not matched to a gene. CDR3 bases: TGTGCCAGCAGCGTAGCCGGGGGGACCAGCCAAGAGACCCAGTACTTC. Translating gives CASSVAGGTSQETQYF.

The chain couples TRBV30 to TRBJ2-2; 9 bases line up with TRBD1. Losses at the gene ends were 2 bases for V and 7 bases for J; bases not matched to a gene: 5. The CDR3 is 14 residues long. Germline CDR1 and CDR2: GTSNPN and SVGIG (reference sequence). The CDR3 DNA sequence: TGTGCCTGGAGTTTAGGACAGGGGAGCGGGGAGCTGTTTTTT. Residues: CAWSLGQGSGELFF. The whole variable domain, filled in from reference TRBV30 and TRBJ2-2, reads SQTIHQWPATLVQPVGSPLSLECTVEGTSNPNLYWYRQAAGRGLQLLFYSVGIGQISSEVPQNLSASRPQDRQFILSSKKLLLSDSGFYLCAWSLGQGSGELFFGEGSRLTVL.

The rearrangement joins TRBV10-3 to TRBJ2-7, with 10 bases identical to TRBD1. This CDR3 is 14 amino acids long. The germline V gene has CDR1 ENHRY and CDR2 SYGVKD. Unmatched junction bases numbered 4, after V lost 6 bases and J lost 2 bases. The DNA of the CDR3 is TGTGCCATCAGCGGGACAGGGGATACCTACGAGCAGTACTTC. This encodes CAISGTGDTYEQYF.

CDR3 bases: TGTGCCAGCGGCTTCTTTGCCCAGCCCCAGCATTTT. Protein sequence: CASGFFAQPQHF. V usage is TRBV27 and J usage is TRBJ1-5, with D uncertain. Germline V CDR1 and CDR2: MNHEY, SMNVEV (reference sequence). This CDR3 is 12 amino acids long. V was shortened by 8 bases and J by 7 bases, with 12 bases between the two germline ends.

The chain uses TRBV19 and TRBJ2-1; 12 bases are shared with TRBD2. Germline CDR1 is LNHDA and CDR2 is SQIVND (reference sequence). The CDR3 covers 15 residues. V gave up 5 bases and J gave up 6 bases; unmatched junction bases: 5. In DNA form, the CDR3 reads TGTGCCAGTAGTCGCAGGACTAGCGGGACCAATGAGCAGTTCTTC. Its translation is CASSRRTSGTNEQFF.

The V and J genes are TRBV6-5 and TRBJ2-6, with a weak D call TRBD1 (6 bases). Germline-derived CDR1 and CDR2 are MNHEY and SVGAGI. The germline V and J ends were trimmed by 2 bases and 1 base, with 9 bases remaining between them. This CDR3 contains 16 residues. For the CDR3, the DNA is TGTGCCAGCAGTTACGGGACATCGTCTGGGGCCAACGTCCTGACTTTC. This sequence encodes CASSYGTSSGANVLTF.

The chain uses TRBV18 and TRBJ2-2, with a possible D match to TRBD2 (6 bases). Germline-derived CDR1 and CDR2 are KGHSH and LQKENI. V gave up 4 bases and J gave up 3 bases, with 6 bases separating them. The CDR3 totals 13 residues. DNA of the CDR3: TGTGCCAGCTCACGGGACTACACCGGGGAGCTGTTTTTT. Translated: CASSRDYTGELFF.

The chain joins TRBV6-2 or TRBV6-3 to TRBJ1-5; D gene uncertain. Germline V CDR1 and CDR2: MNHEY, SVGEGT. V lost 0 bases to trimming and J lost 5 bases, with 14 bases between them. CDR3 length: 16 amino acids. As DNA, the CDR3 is TGTGCCAGCAGTTACTCATCGGTCGGCGGTTATCAGCCCCAGCATTTT. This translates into CASSYSSVGGYQPQHF.

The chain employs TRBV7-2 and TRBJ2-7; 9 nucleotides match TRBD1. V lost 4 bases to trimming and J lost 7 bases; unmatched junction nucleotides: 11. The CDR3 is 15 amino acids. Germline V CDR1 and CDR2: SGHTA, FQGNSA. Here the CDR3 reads CASSSIRDRDKEQYF. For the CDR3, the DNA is TGTGCCAGCAGCTCGATCCGGGACAGGGACAAAGAGCAGTACTTC. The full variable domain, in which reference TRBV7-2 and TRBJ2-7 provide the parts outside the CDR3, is GAGVSQSPSNKVTEKGKDVELRCDPISGHTALYWYRQSLGQGLEFLIYFQGNSAPDKSGLPSDRFSAERTGGSVSTLTIQRTQQEDSAVYLCASSSIRDRDKEQYFGPGTRLTVT.

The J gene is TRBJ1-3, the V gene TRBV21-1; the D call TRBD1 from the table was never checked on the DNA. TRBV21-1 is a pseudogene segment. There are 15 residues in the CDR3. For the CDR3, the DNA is TGTGCCAGCAGGGGACAGGGGGCCTCTGGAAACACCATATATTTT. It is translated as CASRGQGASGNTIYF.

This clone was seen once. The CDR3 loop is CASSPRQGGFPEAFF. DNA of the CDR3: TGTGCCAGCAGCCCCCGACAGGGGGGTTTTCCTGAAGCTTTCTTT. The rearrangement joins TRBV7-9 to TRBJ1-1; 9 nucleotides agree with TRBD1. The CDR3 runs to 15 residues. The germline V gene encodes CDR1 SEHNR and CDR2 FQNEAQ (reference sequence). J lost 6 bases, V lost 5 bases, and 10 bases had no gene match.

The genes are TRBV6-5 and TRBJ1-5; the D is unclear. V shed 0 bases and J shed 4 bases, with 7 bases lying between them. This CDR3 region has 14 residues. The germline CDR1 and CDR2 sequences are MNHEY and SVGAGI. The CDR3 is CASSYSNSNQPQHF. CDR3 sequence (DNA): TGTGCCAGCAGTTACTCGAACAGTAATCAGCCCCAGCATTTT.

The CDR3 nucleotides are TGTGCCAGCAGCTCGACAGGGGCAGATACGCAGTATTTT. It encodes CASSSTGADTQYF. V gene TRBV3-1 (or the pseudogene TRBV3-2) combines with J gene TRBJ2-3; the match to TRBD1 covers 8 bases. The V segment lost 5 bases and the J segment 4 bases; nucleotides outside the gene matches: 2. The CDR3 has 13 amino acids. Germline V CDR1 and CDR2: LGHDT, YNNKEL (reference sequence).

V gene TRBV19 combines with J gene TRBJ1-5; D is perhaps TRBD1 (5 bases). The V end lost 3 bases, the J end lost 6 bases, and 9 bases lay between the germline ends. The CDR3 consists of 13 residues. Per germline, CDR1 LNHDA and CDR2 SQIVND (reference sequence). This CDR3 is CASSMGGSQPQHF. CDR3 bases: TGTGCCAGTAGTATGGGGGGTTCTCAGCCCCAGCATTTT.

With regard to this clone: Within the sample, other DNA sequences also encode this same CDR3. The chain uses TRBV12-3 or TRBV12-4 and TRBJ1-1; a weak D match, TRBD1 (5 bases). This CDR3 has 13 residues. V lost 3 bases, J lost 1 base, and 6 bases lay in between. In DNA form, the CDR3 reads TGTGCCAGCAGTTTTAGGGGGAACACTGAAGCTTTCTTT. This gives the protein CASSFRGNTEAFF.

The CDR3 is CASSLVSRNNEQFF. For the CDR3, the DNA is TGTGCCAGCAGCTTAGTTTCCAGGAACAATGAGCAGTTCTTC. The chain uses TRBV7-8 and TRBJ2-1; D gene ambiguous. With 1 base removed from V and 5 bases from J, the gap between germline ends came to 9 bases. The germline V gene encodes CDR1 SGHVS and CDR2 FQNEAQ. The CDR3 covers 14 residues.

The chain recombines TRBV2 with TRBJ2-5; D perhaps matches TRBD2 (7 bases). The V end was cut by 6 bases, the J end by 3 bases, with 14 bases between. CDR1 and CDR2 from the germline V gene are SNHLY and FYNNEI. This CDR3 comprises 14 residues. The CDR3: CASRGGALEETQYF. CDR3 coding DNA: TGTGCCAGCAGGGGGGGGGCCTTAGAAGAGACCCAGTACTTC.